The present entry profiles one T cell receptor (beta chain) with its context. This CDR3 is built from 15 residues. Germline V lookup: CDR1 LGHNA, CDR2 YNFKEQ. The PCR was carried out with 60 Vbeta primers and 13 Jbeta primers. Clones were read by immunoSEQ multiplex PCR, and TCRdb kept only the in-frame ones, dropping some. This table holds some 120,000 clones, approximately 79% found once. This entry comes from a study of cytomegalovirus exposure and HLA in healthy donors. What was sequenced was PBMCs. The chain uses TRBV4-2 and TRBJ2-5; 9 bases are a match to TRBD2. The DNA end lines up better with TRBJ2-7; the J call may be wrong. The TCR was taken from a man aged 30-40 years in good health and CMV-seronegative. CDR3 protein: CASSQGVAGVYEQYF. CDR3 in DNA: TGTGCCAGCAGCCAAGGGGTAGCGGGGGTTTACGAGCAGTACTTC.